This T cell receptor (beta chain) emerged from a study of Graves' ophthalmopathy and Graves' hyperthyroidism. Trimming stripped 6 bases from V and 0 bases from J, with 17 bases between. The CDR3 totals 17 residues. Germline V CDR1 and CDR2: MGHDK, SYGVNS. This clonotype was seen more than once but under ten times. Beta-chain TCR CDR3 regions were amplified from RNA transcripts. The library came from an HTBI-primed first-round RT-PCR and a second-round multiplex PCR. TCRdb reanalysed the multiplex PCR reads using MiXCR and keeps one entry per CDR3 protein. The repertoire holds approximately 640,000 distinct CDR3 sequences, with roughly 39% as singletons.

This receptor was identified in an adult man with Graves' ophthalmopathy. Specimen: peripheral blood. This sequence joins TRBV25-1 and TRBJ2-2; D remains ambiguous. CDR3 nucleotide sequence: TGTGCCAGCAGCCAAGATGGAATAAGCGCGAACACCGGGGAGCTGTTTTTT. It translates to CASSQDGISANTGELFF.